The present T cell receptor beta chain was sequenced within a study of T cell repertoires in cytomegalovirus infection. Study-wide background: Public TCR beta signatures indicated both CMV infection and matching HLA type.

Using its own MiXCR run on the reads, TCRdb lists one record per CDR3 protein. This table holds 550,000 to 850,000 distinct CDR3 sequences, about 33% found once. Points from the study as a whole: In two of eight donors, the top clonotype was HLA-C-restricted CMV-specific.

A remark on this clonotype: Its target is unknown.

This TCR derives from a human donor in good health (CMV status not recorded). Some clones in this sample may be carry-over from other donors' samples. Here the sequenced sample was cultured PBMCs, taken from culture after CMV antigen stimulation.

The CDR3 is CASSGTGQPQHF. For the CDR3, the DNA is TGTGCCAGCAGCGGGACTGGGCAGCCCCAGCATTTT. This sequence joins TRBV2 and TRBJ1-5; D perhaps matches TRBD1 (5 bases). This CDR3 region has 12 residues. Germline CDR1 is SNHLY and CDR2 is FYNNEI. The germline V and J ends were trimmed by 6 bases and 7 bases, with 10 bases remaining between them.